A single sample gave rise to the 21 T cell receptor beta chains below, sequenced in a study of T cells in Graves' hyperthyroidism and ophthalmopathy. RNA transcripts yielded amplified TCR beta CDR3 regions. When the TCR CDR3 underwent first-round RT-PCR, the HTBI primer set was used. TCRdb independently ran MiXCR on the multiplex PCR reads; one entry per CDR3 protein. The table has about 160,000 distinct CDR3 sequences, roughly 9.4% seen once. The sample taken for sequencing was blood. The receptors were gathered from a woman aged 18-29 years with Graves' hyperthyroidism that later progressed to Graves' ophthalmopathy.

This clonotype was recorded many times. This sequence joins TRBV6-5 and TRBJ2-3; either TRBD1 or TRBD2 may supply D (5 bases each). The germline V gene has CDR1 MNHEY and CDR2 SVGAGI. The CDR3 contains 16 residues. The V end was cut by 0 bases, the J end by 2 bases, with 12 bases between. The DNA for the CDR3 is TGTGCCAGCAGTTACTCTGGGGGATCCCACACAGATACGCAGTATTTT. Its translation: CASSYSGGSHTDTQYF.

On this clonotype: A read error may be the cause here, since a much bigger clone is one base away. The V gene is TRBV18, the J gene TRBJ2-3; 7 bases agree with TRBD2. The CDR3 totals 16 residues. Germline trimming cut 0 bases from V and 1 base from J; bases unmatched to any gene: 4. From germline, CDR1 is KGHSH and CDR2 LQKENI. The CDR3: CASSPPPSGRTDTQYF. The CDR3, as DNA: TGTGCCAGCTCACCACCGCCTAGCGGACGCACAGATACGCAGTATTTT.

The rearrangement joins TRBV4-1 to TRBJ2-2; perhaps TRBD1 as D (5 bases). Looked up from germline, CDR1 is MGHRA and CDR2 is YSYEKL. CDR3 size: 14 residues. The ends were cut back, 5 bases at V and 3 bases at J, with 10 bases in the middle. Here the CDR3 reads CASSSIGDTGELFF. Written as DNA, the CDR3 is TGCGCCAGCAGCTCTATAGGGGACACCGGGGAGCTGTTTTTT.

The table lists this clonotype with many counts. V usage is TRBV11-2 and J usage is TRBJ1-1; possibly TRBD1 for D (5 bases). Germline V gene sequence: CDR1 SGHAT, CDR2 FQNNGV. V lost 5 bases and J lost 3, with 16 bases in between. CDR3 length equals 15 residues. CDR3 sequence (DNA): TGTGCCAGCAGCCCGGGGGGTGAGGTTGACACTGAAGCTTTCTTT. It encodes CASSPGGEVDTEAFF. The full variable domain, with the rest looked up from reference TRBV11-2 and TRBJ1-1, is EAGVAQSPRYKIIEKRQSVAFWCNPISGHATLYWYQQILGQGPKLLIQFQNNGVVDDSQLPKDRFSAERLKGVDSTLKIQPAKLEDSAVYLCASSPGGEVDTEAFFGQGTRLTVV.

This clonotype was detected ten times or more. The chain joins TRBV27 to TRBJ2-6; D ambiguous. Germline CDR1 MNHEY, CDR2 SMNVEV (reference sequence). CDR3 length: 16 amino acids. Trimming removed 0 bases from V and 0 bases from J, with 6 bases in between. CDR3 amino acids: CASSLSGSSGANVLTF. CDR3 DNA sequence: TGTGCCAGCAGTTTATCCGGGTCCTCTGGGGCCAACGTCCTGACTTTC.

This clonotype was picked up many times. The V call is TRBV7-9, the J call TRBJ2-5, with D perhaps assigned TRBD1 or TRBD2 (6 bases each). Germline-derived CDR1 and CDR2 are SEHNR and FQNEAQ (reference sequence). The CDR3 loop spans 14 amino acids. V was clipped by 7 bases and J by 1 base, with 13 bases between them. The CDR3 here is CASTAQGGQETQYF. The CDR3 coding sequence is TGTGCCAGCACTGCACAGGGAGGCCAAGAGACCCAGTACTTC.

This clonotype was seen many times. The chain links TRBV7-9 to TRBJ2-5; 13 bases match TRBD2. Trimming cost V 0 bases and J 3 bases; bases outside gene matches: 4. This CDR3 has 17 residues. CDR1 and CDR2 (germline): SEHNR, FQNEAQ (reference sequence). This CDR3 is CASSLAGTSGTKETQYF. The CDR3 DNA is TGTGCCAGCAGCTTAGCAGGGACTAGCGGGACTAAAGAGACCCAGTACTTC.

This clonotype was counted ten times or more. The chain links TRBV11-2 to TRBJ2-1; 8 bases fit TRBD2. Germline lookup yields CDR1 SGHAT and CDR2 FQNNGV. V lost 2 bases, J lost 10 bases, and 10 bases stayed unmatched. The CDR3 runs 15 residues. The CDR3 spells CASSLSGTSLKEQFF. The DNA of the CDR3 is TGTGCCAGCAGCTTATCCGGGACTAGTCTCAAGGAGCAGTTCTTC.

This clonotype showed up many times. This chain links TRBV4-2 with TRBJ1-4, with a tentative D call TRBD1 (5 bases). V shed 3 bases and J shed 8 bases, with 16 bases lying between them. The CDR3 has 15 amino acids. In germline, CDR1 is LGHNA, CDR2 YNFKEQ. The CDR3 sequence: CASSQQRGAKEKLFF. Written as DNA, the CDR3 is TGTGCCAGCAGCCAGCAAAGAGGGGCGAAAGAAAAACTGTTTTTT.

This clonotype was seen ten or more times. This chain uses TRBV28 with TRBJ2-1; weak D call: TRBD1 (6 bases). Looked up from germline, CDR1 is MDHEN and CDR2 is SYDVKM. The CDR3 is made up of 15 amino acids. Trimming took off 4 bases at V and 0 bases at J, with 10 bases between the two ends. Here the CDR3 DNA reads TGTGCCAGCAGTTATACAGGGAGCTCCTACAATGAGCAGTTCTTC. It specifies CASSYTGSSYNEQFF. Variable domain in full (rest from reference TRBV28 and TRBJ2-1): DVKVTQSSRYLVKRTGEKVFLECVQDMDHENMFWYRQDPGLGLRLIYFSYDVKMKEKGDIPEGYSVSREKKERFSLILESASTNQTSMYLCASSYTGSSYNEQFFGPGTRLTVL.

This clonotype has a count of ten or more. This rearrangement joins TRBV14 to TRBJ2-3; TRBD2 matches at 13 bases. Trimming took 2 bases from V and 6 from J; bases not matched to a gene: 11. CDR1 SGHDN and CDR2 FVKESK come from the germline V gene. The CDR3 spans 18 residues. The CDR3 region has the DNA TGTGCCAGCAGCCAACGATTCGGACTAGCGGGAGAGGGGGATACGCAGTATTTT. This encodes CASSQRFGLAGEGDTQYF.

This clonotype has a count of ten or more. The chain employs TRBV6-1 and TRBJ1-2; TRBD1 agrees at 10 bases. The CDR3 sequence is 14 residues long. Trimming took 8 bases from V and 6 from J; bases not matched to a gene: 9. Germline V gene data show CDR1 as MNHNS and CDR2 as SASEGT. The CDR3 loop reads CASCSWDRGNGYTF. The CDR3 bases are TGTGCCAGCTGCTCGTGGGACAGGGGTAATGGCTACACCTTC.

This clonotype appeared a few times. The chain employs TRBV24-1 and TRBJ2-3; 9 bases are a match to TRBD1. The CDR3 has 20 amino acids. V gave up 5 bases and J gave up 0 bases; unmatched junction bases: 17. In germline, CDR1 is KGHDR, CDR2 SFDVKD. The CDR3 coding sequence is TGTGCCACCAGTGGGCCCGTCCCGGGACAGGGACCTAGGAGCACAGATACGCAGTATTTT. As protein: CATSGPVPGQGPRSTDTQYF.

This clonotype was counted ten times or more. A read error may account for a junction end that differs from germline. This sequence joins TRBV2 and TRBJ2-5; D unclear. CDR1 SNHLY and CDR2 FYNNEI come from the germline V gene. This CDR3 comprises 11 residues. The CDR3 region is CASSEVRGRNF. In nucleotides, the CDR3 is TGTGCCAGCAGTGAAGTTAGAGGTCGAAACTTC.

The chain has TRBV4-1 and TRBJ2-5, with TRBD2 matching 7 bases. CDR1 and CDR2 from the germline V gene are MGHRA and YSYEKL. The V and J ends lost 4 bases and 3 bases, in that order; junction bases with no gene match: 8. CDR3 size: 15 residues. The CDR3 nucleotides are TGCGCCAGCAGCCCAACCTGGACTAGGGAAGAGACCCAGTACTTC. Its translation: CASSPTWTREETQYF.

This clonotype was picked up many times. The rearrangement joins TRBV5-5 to TRBJ2-3; TRBD1 agrees at 8 bases. V gave up 2 bases and J gave up 6 bases; unmatched junction bases: 11. This CDR3 spans 16 amino acids. Germline CDR1 SGHKS, CDR2 YYEKEE (reference sequence). In DNA form, the CDR3 reads TGTGCCAGCAGCTTTTTCGGACAGGGAAAAGCGGATACGCAGTATTTT. Residues: CASSFFGQGKADTQYF.

Notes on this clonotype: Being one base from a much bigger clone, this may be a read error. This chain uses TRBV3-1 with TRBJ2-5; TRBD2 matches at 7 bases. Looked up from germline, CDR1 is LGHDT and CDR2 is YNNKEL (reference sequence). The CDR3 is 12 residues long. Trimming cost V 1 base and J 9 bases; bases outside gene matches: 2. CDR3 sequence: CASSQVREAQYF. CDR3 nucleotide sequence: TGTGCCAGCAGCCAAGTACGGGAGGCCCAGTACTTC.

This clonotype has more than one count but fewer than ten. A much larger clone is a single base away; this may be a read error. CDR3 nucleotides: TGTGCCAGCATTTTTGTGGTCAGGGATGACTATGGCTACACCTTC. This codes for CASIFVVRDDYGYTF. The chain employs TRBV6-5 and TRBJ1-2; D is perhaps TRBD1 (5 bases). CDR1 and CDR2 (germline): MNHEY, SVGAGI. The V and J ends lost 7 bases and 3 bases respectively, with 18 bases between them. The CDR3 extends over 15 amino acids.

This clonotype was observed at least ten times. The J gene is TRBJ2-7, the V gene TRBV15; TRBD1 aligns across 8 bases. The V and J ends lost 0 bases and 0 bases, in that order; junction bases with no gene match: 7. Germline values: CDR1 LNHNV, CDR2 YYDKDF (reference sequence). The CDR3 is 17 residues long. This chain's CDR3 is CATSRDGQGPPSYEQYF. For the CDR3, the DNA is TGTGCCACCAGCAGAGACGGACAGGGCCCTCCCTCCTACGAGCAGTACTTC.

This clonotype was detected many times. The chain combines TRBV6-1 with TRBJ2-7, with 10 bases that match TRBD1. The J segment lost 4 bases and the V segment lost 5 bases, leaving 8 bases of the junction unmatched. The CDR3 is 15 amino acids. Germline V lookup: CDR1 MNHNS, CDR2 SASEGT. The CDR3 here is CASSRGQGNVYEQYF. The CDR3 coding sequence is TGTGCCAGCAGTCGGGGACAGGGGAATGTTTACGAGCAGTACTTC.

This clonotype occurred many times. The genes are TRBV3-1 and TRBJ2-5, with 11 bases that match TRBD1. CDR1 and CDR2 from the germline V gene are LGHDT and YNNKEL (reference sequence). The V and J ends lost 4 bases and 4 bases, in that order; junction bases with no gene match: 5. The CDR3 totals 15 residues. The DNA for the CDR3 is TGTGCCAGCAGCCTACGGACAGGGGGCCTAGAGACCCAGTACTTC. Its protein product is CASSLRTGGLETQYF.